This entry lists 25 T cell receptor beta chains sequenced from one sample in a study of cytomegalovirus exposure and HLA in healthy donors. Libraries were prepared by immunoSEQ multiplex PCR; TCRdb keeps only in-frame clonotypes and omits some of them. Counted here are some 350,000 clones, approximately 90% occurring once; the ten biggest clones make up 1% to 1.5%. The specimen was PBMCs. These receptors were collected from a young woman in good health and CMV-seropositive.

The CDR3 DNA reads as TGCACCAGCAGCCGACCCCTCATTCGCGAGCAGTACTTC. Translating gives CTSSRPLIREQYF. The chain joins TRBV1 to TRBJ2-7. TRBV1 is a known pseudogene. This CDR3 comprises 13 residues.

The chain uses TRBV20-1 and TRBJ2-7; D remains ambiguous. V lost 3 bases to trimming and J lost 3 bases, with 3 bases between them. This CDR3 is built from 10 residues. The germline V gene encodes CDR1 DFQATT and CDR2 SNEGSKA (reference sequence). In DNA, the CDR3 is TGCAGTGCTAGCAACTACGAGCAGTACTTC. Translation: CSASNYEQYF.

The chain uses TRBV7-6 and TRBJ2-7, with 10 bases fitting TRBD1. Germline lookup yields CDR1 SGHVS and CDR2 FNYEAQ. CDR3 length: 14 amino acids. Trimming at V came to 5 bases and at J to 5 bases, leaving 6 bases not matched to a gene. CDR3 sequence reads: CASSHRQGANEQYF. CDR3 in DNA: TGTGCCAGCAGCCATCGACAGGGGGCTAACGAGCAGTACTTC. Filled out from reference TRBV7-6 and TRBJ2-7, the complete variable domain reads GAGVSQSPRYKVTKRGQDVALRCDPISGHVSLYWYRQALGQGPEFLTYFNYEAQQDKSGLPNDRFSAERPEGSISTLTIQRTEQRDSAMYRCASSHRQGANEQYFGPGTRLTVT.

V is TRBV29-1 and J is TRBJ2-3; weak D call: TRBD1 (5 bases). CDR1 SQVTM and CDR2 ANQGSEA come from the germline V gene. CDR3 length: 13 amino acids. V was pared by 5 bases and J by 0 bases, with 9 bases between. The CDR3 sequence is CSVSGQSTDTQYF. The CDR3 coding sequence is TGCAGCGTTTCAGGGCAGAGCACAGATACGCAGTATTTT.

The chain has TRBV29-1 and TRBJ1-4, with D uncertain. This CDR3 has 11 amino acids. V was pared by 6 bases and J by 7 bases, with 9 bases between. Per the germline V gene, CDR1 is SQVTM and CDR2 is ANQGSEA. Here the CDR3 DNA reads TGCAGCGTAGGACGAGGTGAAAAACTGTTTTTT. Translating it yields CSVGRGEKLFF.

The chain combines TRBV7-8 with TRBJ2-1, with unresolved D. The V gene's germline CDR1 is SGHVS and CDR2 FQNEAQ. This CDR3 has 15 amino acids. Trimming stripped 7 bases from V and 3 bases from J, with 16 bases between. CDR3 in DNA: TGTGCCAGCATCAGAACTCGGGTCGGCTACAATGAGCAGTTCTTC. Translation gives CASIRTRVGYNEQFF.

The genes are TRBV11-3 and TRBJ2-5, with D perhaps TRBD1 or TRBD2 (5 bases each). The CDR3 contains 15 residues. V lost 6 bases and J 4 bases, leaving 18 bases between the germline ends. Germline V gene data show CDR1 as SGHNT and CDR2 as YENEEA. CDR3 protein: CASSPGTDTRETQYF. In DNA form, the CDR3 reads TGTGCCAGCAGTCCCGGGACGGACACAAGAGAGACCCAGTACTTC.

The J gene is TRBJ2-7, the V gene TRBV11-1; 8 bases agree with TRBD1. Germline loops: CDR1 SGHAT, CDR2 FQDESV (reference sequence). This CDR3 contains 15 residues. V trimming: 3 bases; J trimming: 0 bases; junction bases outside the gene matches: 4. The CDR3, as DNA: TGTGCCAGCAGCTTTGACAGGGGTCGCTCCTACGAGCAGTACTTC. It encodes CASSFDRGRSYEQYF. The full variable domain, rest sourced from reference TRBV11-1 and TRBJ2-7, is EAEVAQSPRYKITEKSQAVAFWCDPISGHATLYWYRQILGQGPELLVQFQDESVVDDSQLPKDRFSAERLKGVDSTLKIQPAELGDSAMYLCASSFDRGRSYEQYFGPGTRLTVT.

The chain links TRBV11-1 to TRBJ2-6; 9 bases fit TRBD1. The V gene end was trimmed by 5 bases and the J gene end by 2 bases; junction bases not matched to a gene: 7. Germline-derived CDR1 and CDR2 are SGHAT and FQDESV (reference sequence). The CDR3 has 17 residues. CDR3 nucleotides: TGTGCCAGCAGCGGCGGACAGGGGAGCCCTGGGGCCAACGTCCTGACTTTC. Its protein is CASSGGQGSPGANVLTF.

V is TRBV15 and J is TRBJ1-1; 10 bases map to TRBD1. After removal of 5 bases from V and 0 bases from J, the junction contained 0 bases not matched to a gene. This CDR3 has 14 residues. Germline CDR1 and CDR2: LNHNV and YYDKDF (reference sequence). CDR3 nucleotide sequence: TGTGCCACCAGCGGGACAGGGGTGAACACTGAAGCTTTCTTT. It codes for CATSGTGVNTEAFF. Full variable domain (remainder filled in from reference TRBV15 and TRBJ1-1): DAMVIQNPRYQVTQFGKPVTLSCSQTLNHNVMYWYQQKSSQAPKLLFHYYDKDFNNEADTPDNFQSRRPNTSFCFLDIRSPGLGDTAMYLCATSGTGVNTEAFFGQGTRLTVV.

This chain joins TRBV9 and TRBJ2-1, with D possibly being TRBD2 (6 bases). V lost 4 bases and J lost 0, with 11 bases in between. Germline lookup yields CDR1 SGDLS and CDR2 YYNGEE. This CDR3 is built from 15 residues. CDR3 coding DNA: TGTGCCAGCAGCCCTGGGACTCACTCCTACAATGAGCAGTTCTTC. Translated: CASSPGTHSYNEQFF. The whole variable domain, filled in from reference TRBV9 and TRBJ2-1, reads DSGVTQTPKHLITATGQRVTLRCSPRSGDLSVYWYQQSLDQGLQFLIQYYNGEERAKGNILERFSAQQFPDLHSELNLSSLELGDSALYFCASSPGTHSYNEQFFGPGTRLTVL.

The chain recombines TRBV7-2 with TRBJ2-3, with D possibly TRBD2 on 7 matching bases. The germline gives CDR1 SGHTA, CDR2 FQGNSA. Trimming removed 1 base at V and 0 bases at J, with 17 bases between. This CDR3 region has 18 residues. The CDR3 DNA reads TGTGCCAGCAGCTTAGATCAGTGGGGGGGCCTAAGCACAGATACGCAGTATTTT. Protein: CASSLDQWGGLSTDTQYF.

This clone was picked up a small number of times. The chain couples TRBV2 to TRBJ2-7, with 8 bases that match TRBD1. Germline V gives CDR1 SNHLY, CDR2 FYNNEI. This CDR3 has 15 residues. After removal of 4 bases from V and 3 bases from J, the junction contained 8 bases not matched to a gene. The CDR3 loop is CASSVSGTGYYEQYF. DNA for the CDR3: TGTGCCAGCAGTGTTTCCGGGACAGGATACTACGAGCAGTACTTC.

This clone was seen a single time. V usage is TRBV2 and J usage is TRBJ2-3; 8 bases map to TRBD1. V gave up 6 bases and J gave up 4 bases; unmatched junction bases: 9. Per the germline V gene, CDR1 is SNHLY and CDR2 is FYNNEI. CDR3 size: 15 residues. CDR3 protein: CASSDGQGGADTQYF. The CDR3 coding sequence is TGTGCCAGCAGCGACGGACAGGGCGGTGCAGATACGCAGTATTTT.

The rearrangement joins TRBV2 to TRBJ2-3; 7 bases align to TRBD2. This CDR3 comprises 14 residues. Trimming cost V 10 bases and J 1 base; bases outside gene matches: 8. Germline V CDR1 and CDR2: SNHLY, FYNNEI. The CDR3 nucleotides are TGTGCCACCAAAGAGGGAGGGCGCACAGATACGCAGTATTTT. Residues: CATKEGGRTDTQYF.

The rearrangement links TRBV9 to TRBJ2-1; weak D call: TRBD2 (5 bases). CDR1 is SGDLS, CDR2 YYNGEE, per germline. V shed 2 bases and J shed 9 bases, with 12 bases lying between them. The CDR3 loop spans 13 amino acids. CDR3 sequence reads: CASSVGGSVEQFF. For the CDR3, the DNA is TGTGCCAGCAGCGTTGGAGGCTCGGTTGAGCAGTTCTTC.

This clone occurred a few times. The chain has TRBV30 and TRBJ1-5; D uncertain. V was pared by 0 bases and J by 7 bases, with 13 bases between. Germline CDR1 GTSNPN, CDR2 SVGIG (reference sequence). There are 14 residues in the CDR3. The CDR3 region is CAWSVLGRRQPQHF. As DNA, the CDR3 is TGTGCCTGGAGTGTACTGGGCAGAAGGCAGCCCCAGCATTTT.

The rearrangement joins TRBV18 to TRBJ2-1; the D gene is possibly TRBD1 (6 bases). Trimming left V 1 base short and J 0 bases short, with 25 bases between. The CDR3 length is 21 residues. Germline CDR1 is KGHSH and CDR2 is LQKENI. The CDR3 loop reads CASSPRGLQGTTLTSYNEQFF. The CDR3, as DNA: TGTGCCAGCTCACCACGCGGATTACAGGGAACCACCTTGACCTCCTACAATGAGCAGTTCTTC.

The chain links TRBV18 to TRBJ1-4; D is perhaps TRBD1 (5 bases). The CDR3 runs 14 residues. V was clipped by 3 bases and J by 8 bases, with 13 bases between them. The V gene's germline CDR1 is KGHSH and CDR2 LQKENI. CDR3 nucleotide sequence: TGTGCCAGCTCACCCGGCAGGGACGGGGAAAAACTGTTTTTT. This translates into CASSPGRDGEKLFF.

The V gene is TRBV7-2, the J gene TRBJ2-7; D is perhaps TRBD2 (6 bases). This CDR3 has 15 amino acids. Germline V gives CDR1 SGHTA, CDR2 FQGNSA. The V and J ends lost 4 bases and 2 bases respectively, with 15 bases between them. For the CDR3, the DNA is TGTGCCAGCAGCTCCCTTCCGGGACTTACCTACGAGCAGTACTTC. As protein: CASSSLPGLTYEQYF.

This clone was recorded a few times. This CDR3 is CASSEGGLSNQPQHF. The CDR3 nucleotides read TGTGCCAGCAGTGAGGGAGGGTTATCCAATCAGCCCCAGCATTTT. J is TRBJ1-5 and V is TRBV6-1; D is undetermined. Germline CDR1 reads MNHNS; CDR2 reads SASEGT. CDR3 size: 15 residues. V was cut by 3 bases and J by 3 bases, with 12 bases left in between.

The chain is built from TRBV19 and TRBJ1-6, with unresolved D. Germline-derived CDR1 and CDR2 are LNHDA and SQIVND (reference sequence). The V end was cut by 5 bases, the J end by 6 bases, with 17 bases between. The CDR3 extends over 16 amino acids. DNA of the CDR3: TGTGCCAGTAGTTACCGCCTGGGAGATTTTAATTCACCCCTCCACTTT. It codes for CASSYRLGDFNSPLHF.

The chain recombines TRBV11-2 with TRBJ2-7; 8 bases agree with TRBD1. The CDR3 sequence is 15 residues long. J was trimmed by 0 bases and V by 6 bases; bases with no gene match: 7. The germline V gene has CDR1 SGHAT and CDR2 FQNNGV. The CDR3 DNA follows: TGTGCCAGCAGGGAAATAACAGGGGGCTCCTACGAGCAGTACTTC. It encodes CASREITGGSYEQYF.

In this sample, this clone turned up many times. Different DNA sequences within this sample yield the same CDR3. The rearrangement links TRBV6-1 to TRBJ1-4, with D perhaps TRBD1 (5 bases). The V end lost 0 bases, the J end lost 0 bases, and 8 bases lay between the germline ends. CDR1 is MNHNS and CDR2 is SASEGT in the germline V gene. The CDR3 is 16 amino acids. CDR3 bases: TGTGCCAGCAGTGAAGCGGGGCTAGCAACTAATGAAAAACTGTTTTTT. Translating it yields CASSEAGLATNEKLFF.

The V and J genes are TRBV6-1 and TRBJ2-7, with D possibly TRBD1 on 5 matching bases. The CDR3 runs to 14 residues. V was pared by 7 bases and J by 0 bases, with 13 bases between. Germline loops: CDR1 MNHNS, CDR2 SASEGT. The CDR3 nucleotides read TGTGCCAGCACCCATCCCAGGGTCTCCTACGAGCAGTACTTC. As protein: CASTHPRVSYEQYF.